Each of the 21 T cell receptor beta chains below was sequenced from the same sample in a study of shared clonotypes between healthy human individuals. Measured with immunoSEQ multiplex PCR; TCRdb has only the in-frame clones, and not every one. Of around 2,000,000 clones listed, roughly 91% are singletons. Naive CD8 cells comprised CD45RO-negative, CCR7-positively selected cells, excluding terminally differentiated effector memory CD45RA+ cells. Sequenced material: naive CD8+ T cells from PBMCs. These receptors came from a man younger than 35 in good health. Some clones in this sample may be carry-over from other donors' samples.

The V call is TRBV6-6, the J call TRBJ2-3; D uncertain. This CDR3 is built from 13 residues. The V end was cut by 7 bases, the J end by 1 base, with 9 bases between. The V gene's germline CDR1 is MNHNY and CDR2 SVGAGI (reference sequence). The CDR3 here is CASNRDGTDTQYF. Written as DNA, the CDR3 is TGTGCCAGCAATCGTGACGGCACAGATACGCAGTATTTT.

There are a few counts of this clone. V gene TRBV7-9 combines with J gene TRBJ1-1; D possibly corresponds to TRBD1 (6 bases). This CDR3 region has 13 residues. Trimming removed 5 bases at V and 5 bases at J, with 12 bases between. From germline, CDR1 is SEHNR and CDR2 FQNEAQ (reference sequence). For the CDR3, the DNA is TGTGCCAGCAGCGTACAGGGCAGGACTGAAGCTTTCTTT. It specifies CASSVQGRTEAFF.

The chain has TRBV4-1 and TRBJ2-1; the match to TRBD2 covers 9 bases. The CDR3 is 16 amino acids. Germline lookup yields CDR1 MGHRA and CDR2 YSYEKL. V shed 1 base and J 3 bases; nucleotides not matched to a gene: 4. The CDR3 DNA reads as TGCGCCAGCAGCCAAGGAGGTAGCGGGGGCTACAATGAGCAGTTCTTC. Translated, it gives CASSQGGSGGYNEQFF.

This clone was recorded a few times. DNA of the CDR3: TGTGCCAGTACCTACTGGACAGGGCGGACCGGGGAGCTGTTTTTT. It is translated as CASTYWTGRTGELFF. J is TRBJ2-2 and V is TRBV19; 8 bases line up with TRBD1. Germline CDR1 and CDR2: LNHDA and SQIVND (reference sequence). V was pared by 7 bases and J by 5 bases, with 9 bases of the junction left unmatched. The CDR3 is 15 residues long.

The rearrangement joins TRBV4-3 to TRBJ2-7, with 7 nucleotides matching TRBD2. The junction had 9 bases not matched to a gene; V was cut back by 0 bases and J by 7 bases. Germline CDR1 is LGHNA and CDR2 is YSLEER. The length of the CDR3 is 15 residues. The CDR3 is CASSQDSGGSWEQYF. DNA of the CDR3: TGCGCCAGCAGCCAAGATTCGGGGGGTTCGTGGGAGCAGTACTTC.

The CDR3 loop reads CASSYIPGQGEEAFF. The DNA of the CDR3 is TGTGCCAGCAGTTATATACCGGGACAGGGGGAGGAAGCTTTCTTT. V and J are TRBV6-6 and TRBJ1-1, with 11 bases matching TRBD1. The CDR3 consists of 15 residues. V was pared by 3 bases and J by 8 bases, with 8 bases of the junction left unmatched. The germline CDR1 and CDR2 sequences are MNHNY and SVGAGI (reference sequence).

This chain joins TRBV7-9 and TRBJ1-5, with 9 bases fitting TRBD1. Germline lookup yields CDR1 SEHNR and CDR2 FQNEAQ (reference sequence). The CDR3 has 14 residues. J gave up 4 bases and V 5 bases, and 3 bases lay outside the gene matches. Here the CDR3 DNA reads TGTGCCAGCAGCGGGGACAGGGTTAATCAGCCCCAGCATTTT. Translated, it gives CASSGDRVNQPQHF.

CDR3 protein: CASSGGSPHQPQHF. The CDR3 DNA follows: TGTGCCAGCAGCGGCGGGTCCCCTCATCAGCCCCAGCATTTT. This rearrangement joins TRBV9 to TRBJ1-5, with no clear D. Between the trimmed V and J ends, which lost 3 bases and 5 bases, there was a span of 12 bases. The CDR3 has 14 residues. Germline-derived CDR1 and CDR2 are SGDLS and YYNGEE.

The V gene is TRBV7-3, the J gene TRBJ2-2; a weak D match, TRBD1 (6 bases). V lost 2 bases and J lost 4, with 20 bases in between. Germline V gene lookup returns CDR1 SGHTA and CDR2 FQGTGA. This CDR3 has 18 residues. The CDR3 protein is CASSLLTGLGSVTGELFF. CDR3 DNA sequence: TGTGCCAGCAGCTTACTGACAGGTCTTGGGTCCGTCACCGGGGAGCTGTTTTTT.

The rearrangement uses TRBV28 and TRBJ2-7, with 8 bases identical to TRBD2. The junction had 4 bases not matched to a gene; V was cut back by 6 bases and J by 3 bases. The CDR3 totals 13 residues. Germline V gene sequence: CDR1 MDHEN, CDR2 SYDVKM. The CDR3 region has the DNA TGTGCCAGCAGGCCGGGGGGGATCTACGAGCAGTACTTC. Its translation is CASRPGGIYEQYF.

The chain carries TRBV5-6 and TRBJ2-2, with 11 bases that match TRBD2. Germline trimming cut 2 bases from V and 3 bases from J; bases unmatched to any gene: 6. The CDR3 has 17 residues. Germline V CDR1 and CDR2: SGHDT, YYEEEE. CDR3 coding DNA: TGTGCCAGCAGCTTAGTTGGACTAGCGGGTCACACCGGGGAGCTGTTTTTT. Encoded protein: CASSLVGLAGHTGELFF.

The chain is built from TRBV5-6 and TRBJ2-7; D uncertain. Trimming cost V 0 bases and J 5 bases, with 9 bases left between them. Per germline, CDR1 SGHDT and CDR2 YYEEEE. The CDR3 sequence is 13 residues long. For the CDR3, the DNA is TGTGCCAGCAGCTTGGGCAGCACCCACGAGCAGTACTTC. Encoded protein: CASSLGSTHEQYF.

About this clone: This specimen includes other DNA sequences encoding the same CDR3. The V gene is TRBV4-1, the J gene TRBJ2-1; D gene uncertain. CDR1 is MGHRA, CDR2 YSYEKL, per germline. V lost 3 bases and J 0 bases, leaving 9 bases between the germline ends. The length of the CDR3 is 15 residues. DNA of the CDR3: TGCGCCAGCAGCCAGGTACAGAGCTCCTACAATGAGCAGTTCTTC. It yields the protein CASSQVQSSYNEQFF.

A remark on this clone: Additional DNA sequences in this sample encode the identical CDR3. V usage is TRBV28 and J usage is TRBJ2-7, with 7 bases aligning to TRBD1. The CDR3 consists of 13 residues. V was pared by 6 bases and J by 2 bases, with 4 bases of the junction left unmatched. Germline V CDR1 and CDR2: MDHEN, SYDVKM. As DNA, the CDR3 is TGTGCCAGCAGCGACAGGGCCACCTACGAGCAGTACTTC. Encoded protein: CASSDRATYEQYF. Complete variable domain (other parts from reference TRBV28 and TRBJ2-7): DVKVTQSSRYLVKRTGEKVFLECVQDMDHENMFWYRQDPGLGLRLIYFSYDVKMKEKGDIPEGYSVSREKKERFSLILESASTNQTSMYLCASSDRATYEQYFGPGTRLTVT.

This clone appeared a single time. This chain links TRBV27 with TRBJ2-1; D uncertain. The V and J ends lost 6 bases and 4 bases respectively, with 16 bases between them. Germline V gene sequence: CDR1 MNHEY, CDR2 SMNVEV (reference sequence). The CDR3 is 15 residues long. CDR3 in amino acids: CASSRGRVVYNEQFF. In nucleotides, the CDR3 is TGTGCCAGCAGCCGAGGACGGGTGGTTTACAATGAGCAGTTCTTC.

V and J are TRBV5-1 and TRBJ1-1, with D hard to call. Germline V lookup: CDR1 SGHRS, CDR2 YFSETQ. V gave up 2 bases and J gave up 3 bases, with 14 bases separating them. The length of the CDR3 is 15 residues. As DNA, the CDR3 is TGCGCCAGCAGCTTTCGTACCCAGTCGTACACTGAAGCTTTCTTT. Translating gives CASSFRTQSYTEAFF. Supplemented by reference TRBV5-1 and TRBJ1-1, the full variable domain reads KAGVTQTPRYLIKTRGQQVTLSCSPISGHRSVSWYQQTPGQGLQFLFEYFSETQRNKGNFPGRFSGRQFSNSRSEMNVSTLELGDSALYLCASSFRTQSYTEAFFGQGTRLTVV.

The CDR3 region has the DNA TGTGCCAGCAGTGATAGACTAGCGGGAGGCCCATACGAGCAGTACTTC. Encoded protein: CASSDRLAGGPYEQYF. The chain carries TRBV2 and TRBJ2-7; TRBD2 matches 13 bases. The length of the CDR3 is 16 residues. V dropped 3 bases and J dropped 4; count of bases not matched to a gene: 6. Germline V gene lookup returns CDR1 SNHLY and CDR2 FYNNEI.

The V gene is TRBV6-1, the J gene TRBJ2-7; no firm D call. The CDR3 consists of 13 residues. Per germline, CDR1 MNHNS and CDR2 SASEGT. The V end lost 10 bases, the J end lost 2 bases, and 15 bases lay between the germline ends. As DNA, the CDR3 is TGTGCCACCGGGCCAATCGATCCCTACGAGCAGTACTTC. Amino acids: CATGPIDPYEQYF.

CDR3 in DNA: TGTGCCAGCAGCCCGGAAGCGGGACTAGTCACGTACGAGCAGTACTTC. Translated, it gives CASSPEAGLVTYEQYF. The chain joins TRBV7-9 to TRBJ2-7, with 8 bases that match TRBD2. CDR3 length equals 16 residues. Germline V gene lookup returns CDR1 SEHNR and CDR2 FQNEAQ (reference sequence). The V segment lost 5 bases and the J segment 4 bases; nucleotides outside the gene matches: 13. The full variable domain, its missing parts supplied by reference TRBV7-9 and TRBJ2-7, is DTGVSQNPRHKITKRGQNVTFRCDPISEHNRLYWYRQTLGQGPEFLTYFQNEAQLEKSRLLSDRFSAERPKGSFSTLEIQRTEQGDSAMYLCASSPEAGLVTYEQYFGPGTRLTVT.

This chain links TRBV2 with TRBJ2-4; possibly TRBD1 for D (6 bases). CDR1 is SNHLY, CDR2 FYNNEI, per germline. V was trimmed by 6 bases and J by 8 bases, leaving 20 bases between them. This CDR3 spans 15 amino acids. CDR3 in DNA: TGTGCCAGCAGCGGGATGGGGGCCCTAAGAGACATTCAGTACTTC. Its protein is CASSGMGALRDIQYF.

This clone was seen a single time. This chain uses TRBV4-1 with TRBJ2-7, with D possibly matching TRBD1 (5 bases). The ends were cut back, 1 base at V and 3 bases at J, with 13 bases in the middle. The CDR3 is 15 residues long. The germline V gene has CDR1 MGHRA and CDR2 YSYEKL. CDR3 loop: CASSQVGAGHYEQYF. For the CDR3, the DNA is TGCGCCAGCAGCCAAGTAGGCGCAGGGCACTACGAGCAGTACTTC.